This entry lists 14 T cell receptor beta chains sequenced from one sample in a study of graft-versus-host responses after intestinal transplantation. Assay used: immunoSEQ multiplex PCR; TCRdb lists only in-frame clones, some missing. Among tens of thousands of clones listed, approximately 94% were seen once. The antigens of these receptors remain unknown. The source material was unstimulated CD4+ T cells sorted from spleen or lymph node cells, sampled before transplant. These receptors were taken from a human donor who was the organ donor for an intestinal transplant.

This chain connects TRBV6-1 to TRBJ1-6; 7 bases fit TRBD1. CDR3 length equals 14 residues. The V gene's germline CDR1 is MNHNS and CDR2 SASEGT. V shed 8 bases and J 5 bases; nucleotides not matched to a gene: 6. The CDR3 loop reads CASGRDSDNSPLHF. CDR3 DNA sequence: TGTGCCAGCGGCCGGGACAGCGATAATTCACCCCTCCACTTT.

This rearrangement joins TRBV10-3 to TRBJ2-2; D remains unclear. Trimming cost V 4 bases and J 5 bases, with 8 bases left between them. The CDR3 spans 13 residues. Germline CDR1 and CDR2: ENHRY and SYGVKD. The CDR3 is CAISVPPTGELFF. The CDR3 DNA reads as TGTGCCATCAGTGTTCCTCCGACCGGGGAGCTGTTTTTT.

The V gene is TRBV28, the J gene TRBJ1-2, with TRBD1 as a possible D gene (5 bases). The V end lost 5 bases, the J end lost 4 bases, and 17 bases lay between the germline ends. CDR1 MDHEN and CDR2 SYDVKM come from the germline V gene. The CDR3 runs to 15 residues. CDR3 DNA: TGTGCCAGCAGTGCAGCGGGACGGACCTTCTATGGCTACACCTTC. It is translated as CASSAAGRTFYGYTF.

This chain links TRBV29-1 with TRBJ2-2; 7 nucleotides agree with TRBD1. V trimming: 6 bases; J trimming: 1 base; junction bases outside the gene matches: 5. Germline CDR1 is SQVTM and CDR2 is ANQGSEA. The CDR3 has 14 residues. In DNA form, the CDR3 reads TGCAGCGTCCCGGGACAGATGAACACCGGGGAGCTGTTTTTT. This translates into CSVPGQMNTGELFF.

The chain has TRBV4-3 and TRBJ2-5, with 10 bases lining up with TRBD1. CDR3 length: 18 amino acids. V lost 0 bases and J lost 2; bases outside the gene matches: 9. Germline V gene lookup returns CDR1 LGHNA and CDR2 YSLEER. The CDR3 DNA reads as TGCGCCAGCAGCCAAGATTGGGTCGACAGGGGGCTTCAAGAGACCCAGTACTTC. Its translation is CASSQDWVDRGLQETQYF.

The CDR3 bases are TGTGCCAGCAGCTTCCGGACCTCTGGAAACACCATATATTTT. Its protein is CASSFRTSGNTIYF. The chain joins TRBV7-9 to TRBJ1-3; D not certain. The V end was cut by 3 bases, the J end by 0 bases, with 6 bases between. Germline V gene lookup returns CDR1 SEHNR and CDR2 FQNEAQ (reference sequence). There are 14 residues in the CDR3. Supplemented by reference TRBV7-9 and TRBJ1-3, the full variable domain reads DTGVSQNPRHKITKRGQNVTFRCDPISEHNRLYWYRQTLGQGPEFLTYFQNEAQLEKSRLLSDRFSAERPKGSFSTLEIQRTEQGDSAMYLCASSFRTSGNTIYFGEGSWLTVV.

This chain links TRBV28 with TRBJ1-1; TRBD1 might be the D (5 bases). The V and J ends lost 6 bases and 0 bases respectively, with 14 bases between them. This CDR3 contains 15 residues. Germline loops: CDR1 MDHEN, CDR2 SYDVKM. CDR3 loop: CASSRPPGLNTEAFF. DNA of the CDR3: TGTGCCAGCAGCCGACCCCCGGGACTGAACACTGAAGCTTTCTTT.

CDR3 bases: TGTGCCAGCAGCTTAGAGTCGGGTGACCAGCCCCAGCATTTT. Protein product: CASSLESGDQPQHF. This sequence joins TRBV11-3 and TRBJ1-5; no clear D. CDR1 SGHNT and CDR2 YENEEA come from the germline V gene. This CDR3 comprises 14 residues. V lost 0 bases and J lost 7, with 10 bases in between.

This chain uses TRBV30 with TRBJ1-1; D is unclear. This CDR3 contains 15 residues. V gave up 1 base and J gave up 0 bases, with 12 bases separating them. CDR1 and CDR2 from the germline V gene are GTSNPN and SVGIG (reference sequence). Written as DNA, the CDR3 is TGTGCCTGGAGTGGTCTGGGGTCTATGAACACTGAAGCTTTCTTT. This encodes CAWSGLGSMNTEAFF. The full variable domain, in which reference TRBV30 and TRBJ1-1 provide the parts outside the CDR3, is SQTIHQWPATLVQPVGSPLSLECTVEGTSNPNLYWYRQAAGRGLQLLFYSVGIGQISSEVPQNLSASRPQDRQFILSSKKLLLSDSGFYLCAWSGLGSMNTEAFFGQGTRLTVV.

The chain's CDR3 is CASSPGLARTYNEQFF. As DNA, the CDR3 is TGTGCCAGCTCCCCTGGACTAGCGAGGACCTACAATGAGCAGTTCTTC. The genes are TRBV18 and TRBJ2-1; TRBD2 matches 9 bases. This CDR3 comprises 16 residues. V lost 6 bases and J lost 2; bases outside the gene matches: 8. Germline loops: CDR1 KGHSH, CDR2 LQKENI.

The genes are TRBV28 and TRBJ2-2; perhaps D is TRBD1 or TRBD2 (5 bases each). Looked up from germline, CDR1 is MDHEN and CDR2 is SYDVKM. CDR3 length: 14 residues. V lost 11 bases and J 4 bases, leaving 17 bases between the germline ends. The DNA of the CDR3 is TGTGCCTCAAGGGGACCTTTGAGCACCGGGGAGCTGTTTTTT. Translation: CASRGPLSTGELFF. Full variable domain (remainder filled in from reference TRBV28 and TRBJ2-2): DVKVTQSSRYLVKRTGEKVFLECVQDMDHENMFWYRQDPGLGLRLIYFSYDVKMKEKGDIPEGYSVSREKKERFSLILESASTNQTSMYLCASRGPLSTGELFFGEGSRLTVL.

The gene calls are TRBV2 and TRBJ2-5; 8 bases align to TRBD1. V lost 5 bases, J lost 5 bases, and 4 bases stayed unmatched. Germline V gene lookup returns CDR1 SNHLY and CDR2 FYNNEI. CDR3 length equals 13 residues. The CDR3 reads CASSRNRGETQYF. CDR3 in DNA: TGTGCCAGCAGTAGGAACAGGGGGGAGACCCAGTACTTC.

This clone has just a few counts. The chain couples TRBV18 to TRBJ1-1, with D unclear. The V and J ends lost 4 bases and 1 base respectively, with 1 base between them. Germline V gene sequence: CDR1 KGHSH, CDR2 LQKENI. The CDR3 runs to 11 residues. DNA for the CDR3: TGTGCCAGCTCACAGAACACTGAAGCTTTCTTT. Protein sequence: CASSQNTEAFF.

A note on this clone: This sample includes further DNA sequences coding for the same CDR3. The CDR3, as DNA: TGTGCCAGCAGCCCCGCGGGAATAAGCTATGGAAACACCATATATTTT. It specifies CASSPAGISYGNTIYF. The chain combines TRBV7-2 with TRBJ1-3; D call uncertain. This CDR3 has 16 amino acids. Per the germline V gene, CDR1 is SGHTA and CDR2 is FQGNSA. Deletions cut 5 bases from V and 3 bases from J, with 17 bases between.